The TCR beta chain under discussion was sequenced for a study of blood T cell repertoires in COVID-19. Across the whole study: Italy, Spain and the United States were the sources of the convalescent and acute COVID-19 samples. The analysed material was cDNA or gDNA that came from T cells, B-cell-depleted T cells, or PBMCs.

V gave up 4 bases and J gave up 5 bases, with 11 bases separating them. Germline V gene data show CDR1 as SNHLY and CDR2 as FYNNEI. The CDR3 runs to 13 residues. Assay: immunoSEQ multiplex PCR; the TCRdb copy retains only in-frame clones and omits some. The table lists 150,000 to 200,000 clones, around nine tenths of them singletons, with around 5.8% in the top ten. This receptor was identified in a man in his forties or fifties with active or convalescent COVID-19. Material for sequencing was peripheral blood. The gene calls are TRBV2 and TRBJ1-2, with D perhaps TRBD1 (6 bases). CDR3: CASSVRGAYGYTF. In nucleotides, the CDR3 is TGTGCCAGCAGTGTCAGGGGCGCGTATGGCTACACCTTC.